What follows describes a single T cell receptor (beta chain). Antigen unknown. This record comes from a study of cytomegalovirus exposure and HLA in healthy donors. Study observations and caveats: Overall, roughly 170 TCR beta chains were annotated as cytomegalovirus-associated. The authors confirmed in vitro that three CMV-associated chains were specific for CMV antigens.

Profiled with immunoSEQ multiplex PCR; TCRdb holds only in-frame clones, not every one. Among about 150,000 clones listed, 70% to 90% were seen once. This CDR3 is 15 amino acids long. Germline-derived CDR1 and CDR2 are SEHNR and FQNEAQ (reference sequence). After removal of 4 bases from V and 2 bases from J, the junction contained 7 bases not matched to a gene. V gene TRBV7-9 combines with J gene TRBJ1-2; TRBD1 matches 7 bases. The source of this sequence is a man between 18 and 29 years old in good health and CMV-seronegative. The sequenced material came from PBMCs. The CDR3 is CASSSRQGGNYGYTF. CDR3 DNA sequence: TGTGCCAGCAGCTCCAGACAGGGAGGAAACTATGGCTACACCTTC.